These 18 T cell receptor beta chains were all obtained from the same sample, sequenced in a study of graft-versus-host responses after intestinal transplantation. The protocol was immunoSEQ multiplex PCR, while the TCRdb copy is restricted to in-frame clones and leaves out a portion. The table shows 70,000 or so clones, with approximately 80% occurring only once. These receptors' antigens are unknown. The material sequenced was unstimulated CD4+ T cells sorted from spleen or lymph node cells, taken before transplant. These receptors were taken from a human donor who was the organ donor for an intestinal transplant.

The chain recombines TRBV5-1 with TRBJ1-2; 7 nucleotides match TRBD1. V gave up 0 bases and J gave up 6 bases; unmatched junction bases: 11. This CDR3 region has 16 residues. Germline lookup yields CDR1 SGHRS and CDR2 YFSETQ. As DNA, the CDR3 is TGCGCCAGCAGCTTGGCGAGACAGGGATGGAAGGATGGCTACACCTTC. Encoded protein: CASSLARQGWKDGYTF.

This clone was observed a single time. The chain has TRBV28 and TRBJ1-5; tentative D call: TRBD1 (6 bases). The CDR3 runs to 15 residues. Germline V gene lookup returns CDR1 MDHEN and CDR2 SYDVKM. Trimming left V 7 bases short and J 4 bases short, with 17 bases between. The CDR3, as DNA: TGTGCCAGCAATGGACAGTTGCTAATGAATCAGCCCCAGCATTTT. It codes for CASNGQLLMNQPQHF.

The chain combines TRBV7-8 with TRBJ2-2; D is ambiguous. Germline lookup yields CDR1 SGHVS and CDR2 FQNEAQ. V was trimmed by 5 bases and J by 8 bases, leaving 21 bases between them. There are 16 residues in the CDR3. For the CDR3, the DNA is TGTGCCAGCAGCCAAACCTCAGCGACCGTGAGAGGGGAGCTGTTTTTT. Protein sequence: CASSQTSATVRGELFF.

The rearrangement links TRBV11-3 to TRBJ2-1, with 8 bases that match TRBD1. The CDR3 sequence is 14 residues long. Germline trimming cut 5 bases from V and 5 bases from J; bases unmatched to any gene: 5. Germline assignment: CDR1 SGHNT and CDR2 YENEEA. The CDR3 bases are TGTGCCAGCAGCGAGGGGGACAGGAACAATGAGCAGTTCTTC. It yields the protein CASSEGDRNNEQFF.

This clone was detected a few times. Other DNA sequences in this sample translate to the same CDR3. The chain combines TRBV28 with TRBJ2-3; 7 nucleotides match TRBD1. This CDR3 has 14 amino acids. Germline V gene data show CDR1 as MDHEN and CDR2 as SYDVKM. V gave up 4 bases and J gave up 2 bases; unmatched junction bases: 3. The CDR3 nucleotides read TGTGCCAGCAGTTCGGGACAGCCCACAGATACGCAGTATTTT. Protein sequence: CASSSGQPTDTQYF.

This chain connects TRBV5-3 to TRBJ2-7, with TRBD2 matching 7 bases. TRBV5-3 is classed as an ORF, of uncertain function. This CDR3 is built from 15 residues. J gave up 0 bases and V 8 bases, and 11 bases lay outside the gene matches. The CDR3 nucleotides read TGTGCCAGCCCCCCCTGCAGCGGGGACTCCTACGAGCAGTACGTC. Translated: CASPPCSGDSYEQYV.

This rearrangement joins TRBV28 to TRBJ2-5; TRBD1 matches at 9 bases. Trimming cost V 1 base and J 5 bases; bases outside gene matches: 5. In germline, CDR1 is MDHEN, CDR2 SYDVKM. CDR3 length: 15 amino acids. Here the CDR3 DNA reads TGTGCCAGCAGTTTATCCGGGACAGGGAGCGAGACCCAGTACTTC. Translation: CASSLSGTGSETQYF.

The rearrangement links TRBV2 to TRBJ2-2; D is ambiguous. The CDR3 runs 13 residues. Germline V lookup: CDR1 SNHLY, CDR2 FYNNEI. V dropped 8 bases and J dropped 4 bases, with 11 bases sitting between them. The CDR3 reads CASCEARTGELFF. CDR3 nucleotides: TGTGCCAGCTGCGAGGCCCGCACCGGGGAGCTGTTTTTT.

This clone was picked up one time. This chain joins TRBV6-5 and TRBJ2-2; 8 bases align to TRBD1. The CDR3 runs to 15 residues. Germline V gene lookup returns CDR1 MNHEY and CDR2 SVGAGI. The trim removed 5 bases at V and 6 bases at J, leaving 8 bases unmatched. The CDR3 nucleotides are TGTGCCAGCAGTGGAAGACAGGGGAATGCCGGGGAGCTGTTTTTT. It is translated as CASSGRQGNAGELFF.

V gene TRBV5-1 combines with J gene TRBJ1-1, with TRBD1 matching over 9 bases. CDR3 length: 16 amino acids. J was trimmed by 4 bases and V by 4 bases; bases with no gene match: 11. From germline, CDR1 is SGHRS and CDR2 YFSETQ. CDR3 nucleotide sequence: TGCGCCAGCAGCCCCGGGACAGGGAGTTTTGGCACTGAAGCTTTCTTT. This encodes CASSPGTGSFGTEAFF.

The V gene is TRBV27, the J gene TRBJ1-1; TRBD1 matches at 9 bases. Germline V gene sequence: CDR1 MNHEY, CDR2 SMNVEV (reference sequence). The ends lost 0 bases at V and 0 bases at J; junction bases unmatched: 2. The CDR3 sequence is 16 residues long. CDR3 nucleotides: TGTGCCAGCAGTTTATCTGGGACAGGGATGAACACTGAAGCTTTCTTT. Protein product: CASSLSGTGMNTEAFF.

The chain employs TRBV2 and TRBJ2-7; D unclear. The CDR3 contains 12 residues. Trimming took off 6 bases at V and 0 bases at J, with 6 bases between the two ends. Germline V gene sequence: CDR1 SNHLY, CDR2 FYNNEI. In DNA, the CDR3 is TGTGCCAGCAGAGGTGACTCCTACGAGCAGTACGTC. Residues: CASRGDSYEQYV.

The CDR3 sequence is CASSVAGPGNTIYF. In DNA, the CDR3 is TGTGCCAGCAGTGTCGCAGGCCCTGGAAACACCATATATTTT. This chain connects TRBV2 to TRBJ1-3; D is unclear. V was clipped by 4 bases and J by 2 bases, with 9 bases between them. This CDR3 has 14 amino acids. Germline CDR1 reads SNHLY; CDR2 reads FYNNEI.

The rearrangement uses TRBV2 and TRBJ2-1, with 16 bases that match TRBD2. J was trimmed by 13 bases and V by 7 bases; bases with no gene match: 10. The germline gives CDR1 SNHLY, CDR2 FYNNEI. The CDR3 totals 15 residues. The CDR3 sequence is CASNSGTSGGAPQFF. DNA for the CDR3: TGTGCCAGCAATTCCGGGACTAGCGGGGGGGCGCCCCAGTTCTTC. The full variable domain, completed using reference TRBV2 and TRBJ2-1, is EPEVTQTPSHQVTQMGQEVILRCVPISNHLYFYWYRQILGQKVEFLVSFYNNEISEKSEIFDDQFSVERPDGSNFTLKIRSTKLEDSAMYFCASNSGTSGGAPQFFGPGTRLTVL.

This clone was detected only once. The genes are TRBV30 and TRBJ1-2; D is unclear. This CDR3 contains 13 residues. In germline, CDR1 is GTSNPN, CDR2 SVGIG (reference sequence). Trimming took off 0 bases at V and 4 bases at J, with 9 bases between the two ends. The CDR3 sequence is CAWSVKGGYGYTF. CDR3 nucleotides: TGTGCCTGGAGTGTAAAGGGAGGCTATGGCTACACCTTC.

J is TRBJ1-4 and V is TRBV18, with a weak D call TRBD1 (6 bases). The CDR3 is 15 residues long. CDR1 KGHSH and CDR2 LQKENI come from the germline V gene. V lost 3 bases to trimming and J lost 4 bases, with 12 bases between them. The CDR3: CASSPGGRLNEKLFF. Written as DNA, the CDR3 is TGTGCCAGCTCACCGGGGGGGCGCCTTAATGAAAAACTGTTTTTT.

The chain recombines TRBV19 with TRBJ2-2; D is undetermined. The CDR3 loop spans 15 amino acids. V lost 2 bases and J lost 5, with 12 bases in between. Germline CDR1 is LNHDA and CDR2 is SQIVND (reference sequence). The CDR3 DNA follows: TGTGCCAGTAGTATAACACACCCGTCGACCGGGGAGCTGTTTTTT. Amino acids: CASSITHPSTGELFF.

J is TRBJ1-1 and V is TRBV10-1; D unclear. This CDR3 has 13 residues. Germline V gene sequence: CDR1 WNHNN, CDR2 SYGVQD (reference sequence). The V end was cut by 4 bases, the J end by 2 bases, with 8 bases between. In DNA, the CDR3 is TGCGCCAGCAGTGGAACAGTAAACACTGAAGCTTTCTTT. Encoded protein: CASSGTVNTEAFF.